Below, 32 T cell receptor beta chains from the same sample are listed, as sequenced in a study of shared clonotypes between healthy human individuals. Sequencing was performed with immunoSEQ multiplex PCR; in TCRdb, only in-frame clones are kept and a portion is missing. Here the sample spans about 960,000 clones, about 80% being singletons. Sequencing was carried out using memory CD4+ T cells sorted from blood. Subset defined: CD45RA-negative fraction. The receptor set was obtained from a man younger than 30 in good health.

This chain connects TRBV20-1 to TRBJ1-2; TRBD1 might be the D (5 bases). The CDR3 contains 11 residues. Germline V gene sequence: CDR1 DFQATT, CDR2 SNEGSKA (reference sequence). Trimming pared 5 bases from V and 8 bases from J, leaving 12 bases between. Here the CDR3 DNA reads TGCAGTGCTCAGAAAAAGGGGGGCTACACCTTC. Protein: CSAQKKGGYTF.

The CDR3 is CASSLGQPWEQYF. The CDR3 DNA reads TGTGCCAGCAGTTTAGGCCAACCGTGGGAGCAGTACTTC. The V call is TRBV27, the J call TRBJ2-7; D gene uncertain. CDR1 and CDR2 (germline): MNHEY, SMNVEV (reference sequence). This CDR3 contains 13 residues. Trimming shortened V by 2 bases and J by 7 bases, and 12 bases separated the two germline ends.

The chain combines TRBV19 with TRBJ1-1; TRBD1 matches 7 bases. The CDR3 is 15 residues long. V shed 5 bases, J shed 1 base, and the junction held 7 bases outside the gene matches. CDR1 is LNHDA and CDR2 is SQIVND in the germline V gene (reference sequence). CDR3 sequence (DNA): TGTGCCAGTAGTCCGCCGGGACAGAGGAACACTGAAGCTTTCTTT. As protein: CASSPPGQRNTEAFF.

This clone was detected a few times. V usage is TRBV10-3 and J usage is TRBJ1-6; D not certain. The CDR3 runs 14 residues. The V gene lost 11 bases and the J gene lost 0 bases, with 11 bases spanning the gap. The V gene's germline CDR1 is ENHRY and CDR2 SYGVKD. The CDR3 here is CASTEGSYNSPLHF. The CDR3 DNA reads as TGTGCCTCCACCGAGGGCTCCTATAATTCACCCCTCCACTTT.

The chain is built from TRBV5-1 and TRBJ1-4; D call uncertain. The CDR3 contains 15 residues. V was clipped by 0 bases and J by 0 bases, with 6 bases between them. Germline CDR1 SGHRS, CDR2 YFSETQ. The CDR3 DNA reads as TGCGCCAGCAGCTTGGCCCGCGCAACTAATGAAAAACTGTTTTTT. Translated: CASSLARATNEKLFF.

In its sample, this clone was seen once. The chain joins TRBV6-1 to TRBJ1-6, with D possibly matching TRBD1 (5 bases). The germline gives CDR1 MNHNS, CDR2 SASEGT. V was clipped by 10 bases and J by 6 bases, with 16 bases between them. The CDR3 loop spans 14 amino acids. In DNA, the CDR3 is TGTGCCACCGGACGAGGGGACCTTAATTCACCCCTCCACTTT. This codes for CATGRGDLNSPLHF.

CDR3 coding DNA: TGTGCCAGCAGCTTGGTGGGCAGGGCCCACGAGCAGTACTTC. It codes for CASSLVGRAHEQYF. This chain uses TRBV5-6 with TRBJ2-7; maybe TRBD1 (5 bases). The CDR3 spans 14 residues. Between the trimmed V and J ends, which lost 0 bases and 5 bases, there was a span of 12 bases. Looked up from germline, CDR1 is SGHDT and CDR2 is YYEEEE.

The table lists this clone with a few counts. This chain links TRBV5-4 with TRBJ1-2; the match to TRBD1 covers 9 bases. The length of the CDR3 is 16 residues. Germline lookup yields CDR1 SGHNT and CDR2 YYREEE (reference sequence). Trimming removed 0 bases from V and 5 bases from J; junction bases left unmatched: 8. The CDR3 loop is CASSLAIGTGKYGYTF. CDR3 nucleotides: TGTGCCAGCAGCTTGGCTATAGGGACAGGGAAGTATGGCTACACCTTC.

The rearrangement links TRBV7-2 to TRBJ1-1, with 7 bases lining up with TRBD1. Germline CDR1 reads SGHTA; CDR2 reads FQGNSA. CDR3 length: 13 residues. After removal of 5 bases from V and 11 bases from J, the junction contained 11 bases not matched to a gene. DNA of the CDR3: TGTGCCAGCAGCCGAGACAGGGAGGAGACGGCTTTCTTT. Residues: CASSRDREETAFF. Variable domain in full (rest from reference TRBV7-2 and TRBJ1-1): GAGVSQSPSNKVTEKGKDVELRCDPISGHTALYWYRQSLGQGLEFLIYFQGNSAPDKSGLPSDRFSAERTGGSVSTLTIQRTQQEDSAVYLCASSRDREETAFFGQGTRLTVV.

This clone was detected only a few times. The gene calls are TRBV2 and TRBJ2-2, with 9 bases aligning to TRBD1. The CDR3 is made up of 18 amino acids. The germline gives CDR1 SNHLY, CDR2 FYNNEI. V shed 6 bases, J shed 4 bases, and the junction held 15 bases outside the gene matches. The CDR3 loop reads CASSGDRVMVGSTGELFF. CDR3 sequence (DNA): TGTGCCAGCAGCGGGGACAGGGTTATGGTGGGGTCCACCGGGGAGCTGTTTTTT.

The gene calls are TRBV5-8 and TRBJ1-2, with a possible D match to TRBD1 (5 bases). Germline V gene lookup returns CDR1 SGHTS and CDR2 YDEGEE. Trimming pared 5 bases from V and 3 bases from J, leaving 11 bases between. This CDR3 spans 13 amino acids. The CDR3 loop reads CASRSGADYGYTF. The DNA of the CDR3 is TGTGCCAGCAGGTCTGGGGCAGACTATGGCTACACCTTC.

The chain couples TRBV6-6 to TRBJ1-1, with 10 bases lining up with TRBD1. The CDR3 consists of 15 residues. CDR1 is MNHNY, CDR2 SVGAGI, per germline (reference sequence). The junction had 5 bases not matched to a gene; V was cut back by 3 bases and J by 4 bases. Here the CDR3 reads CASSYQGQGSTEAFF. CDR3 coding DNA: TGTGCCAGCAGTTATCAGGGACAGGGGTCCACTGAAGCTTTCTTT.

Note on this clone: This specimen includes other DNA sequences encoding the same CDR3. The rearrangement joins TRBV6-5 to TRBJ2-1, with D possibly being TRBD1 or TRBD2 (6 bases each). Germline CDR1 reads MNHEY; CDR2 reads SVGAGI. Trimming shortened V by 8 bases and J by 4 bases, and 15 bases separated the two germline ends. CDR3 length: 14 residues. This chain's CDR3 is CASGPGGPYNEQFF. The DNA of the CDR3 is TGTGCCAGCGGCCCCGGGGGCCCTTACAATGAGCAGTTCTTC.

The chain links TRBV18 to TRBJ2-7; no reliable D call. Germline values: CDR1 KGHSH, CDR2 LQKENI. Trimming left V 3 bases short and J 6 bases short, with 9 bases between. The CDR3 loop spans 12 amino acids. CDR3 loop: CASSPTTSEQYF. CDR3 in DNA: TGTGCCAGCTCACCCACAACAAGCGAGCAGTACTTC.

This clone was seen a single time. The CDR3 here is CASSQTGHNQPQHF. The CDR3, as DNA: TGTGCCAGCAGCCAAACAGGGCACAATCAGCCCCAGCATTTT. V gene TRBV6-5 combines with J gene TRBJ1-5; weak D call: TRBD1 (6 bases). Germline CDR1 reads MNHEY; CDR2 reads SVGAGI. The V end lost 6 bases, the J end lost 3 bases, and 12 bases lay between the germline ends. The CDR3 consists of 14 residues.

The CDR3 sequence: CASSTQGRGTDTQYF. The CDR3 nucleotides are TGTGCCAGCAGCACCCAGGGGAGGGGCACAGATACGCAGTATTTT. The chain carries TRBV5-4 and TRBJ2-3; tentatively, D is TRBD2 (7 bases). V was cut by 4 bases and J by 1 base, with 13 bases left in between. CDR1 and CDR2 (germline): SGHNT, YYREEE (reference sequence). This CDR3 contains 15 residues.

The CDR3 loop is CASNRGQTLGDTQYF. Written as DNA, the CDR3 is TGTGCCAGCAATCGGGGACAGACCCTCGGGGATACGCAGTATTTT. The chain employs TRBV27 and TRBJ2-3, with 7 bases fitting TRBD1. The CDR3 runs to 15 residues. Losses at the gene ends were 7 bases for V and 6 bases for J; bases not matched to a gene: 13. Per the germline V gene, CDR1 is MNHEY and CDR2 is SMNVEV (reference sequence).

V and J are TRBV5-4 and TRBJ2-5; 10 nucleotides agree with TRBD2. Germline V gene sequence: CDR1 SGHNT, CDR2 YYREEE (reference sequence). This CDR3 is built from 16 residues. Germline trimming cut 0 bases from V and 5 bases from J; bases unmatched to any gene: 7. The CDR3 reads CASSLALAGAGETQYF. The CDR3 DNA reads as TGTGCCAGCAGCTTGGCCCTAGCGGGGGCGGGGGAGACCCAGTACTTC. The whole variable domain, filled in from reference TRBV5-4 and TRBJ2-5, reads ETGVTQSPTHLIKTRGQQVTLRCSSQSGHNTVSWYQQALGQGPQFIFQYYREEENGRGNFPPRFSGLQFPNYSSELNVNALELDDSALYLCASSLALAGAGETQYFGPGTRLLVL.

The chain joins TRBV5-4 to TRBJ2-5; the match to TRBD1 covers 8 bases. Germline lookup yields CDR1 SGHNT and CDR2 YYREEE (reference sequence). J was trimmed by 3 bases and V by 6 bases; bases with no gene match: 7. The CDR3 loop spans 14 amino acids. Here the CDR3 DNA reads TGTGCCAGCAACGACAGGGGTTATGAAGAGACCCAGTACTTC. This gives the protein CASNDRGYEETQYF.

The V gene is TRBV5-1, the J gene TRBJ1-6; D perhaps matches TRBD1 (5 bases). The CDR3 runs to 15 residues. V lost 0 bases and J 9 bases, leaving 13 bases between the germline ends. Germline CDR1 is SGHRS and CDR2 is YFSETQ. The CDR3 DNA reads as TGCGCCAGCAGCTTGGCCGCAGGGAAGGGTTCACCCCTCCACTTT. Its protein is CASSLAAGKGSPLHF.

This clone has only a few counts. The chain links TRBV4-2 to TRBJ1-2, with D maybe TRBD1 (6 bases). The V end lost 0 bases, the J end lost 7 bases, and 18 bases lay between the germline ends. Germline V lookup: CDR1 LGHNA, CDR2 YNFKEQ. The CDR3 runs 16 residues. The DNA for the CDR3 is TGTGCCAGCAGCCAAGAAGTCACGGGGGGCGTCTCTGGCTACACCTTC. Protein: CASSQEVTGGVSGYTF.

The V gene is TRBV6-5, the J gene TRBJ1-1; D is perhaps TRBD1 (6 bases). The CDR3 is 12 residues long. V was trimmed by 2 bases and J by 11 bases, leaving 12 bases between them. The germline CDR1 and CDR2 sequences are MNHEY and SVGAGI. As DNA, the CDR3 is TGTGCCAGCAGTTACAGGGGGGAGCGGGCTTTCTTT. Its translation: CASSYRGERAFF.

This chain joins TRBV7-9 and TRBJ2-7; no clear D. There are 15 residues in the CDR3. Germline CDR1 and CDR2: SEHNR and FQNEAQ (reference sequence). Between the trimmed V and J ends, which lost 5 bases and 2 bases, there was a span of 16 bases. CDR3 loop: CASSERFGGTYEQYF. CDR3 nucleotides: TGTGCCAGCAGCGAGAGGTTTGGCGGAACCTACGAGCAGTACTTC.

The rearrangement uses TRBV19 and TRBJ2-1; 10 nucleotides agree with TRBD2. J lost 3 bases, V lost 6 bases, and 8 bases had no gene match. This CDR3 contains 16 residues. Germline values: CDR1 LNHDA, CDR2 SQIVND (reference sequence). The chain's CDR3 is CASSPLLAGGYNEQFF. In DNA, the CDR3 is TGTGCCAGTAGCCCACTATTAGCGGGAGGCTACAATGAGCAGTTCTTC.

The chain joins TRBV7-9 to TRBJ2-1, with unresolved D. Germline-derived CDR1 and CDR2 are SEHNR and FQNEAQ (reference sequence). V was pared by 5 bases and J by 5 bases, with 19 bases between. The CDR3 totals 16 residues. The CDR3 DNA is TGTGCCAGCAGCGCAGGTGTCGCTTCCCCCGACAATGAGCAGTTCTTC. Its translation: CASSAGVASPDNEQFF.

The rearrangement joins TRBV6-5 to TRBJ1-4; no clear D gene. The CDR3 sequence is 16 residues long. V shed 4 bases and J shed 0 bases, with 12 bases lying between them. CDR1 MNHEY and CDR2 SVGAGI come from the germline V gene. The CDR3 DNA reads as TGTGCCAGCAGTTTTTCACCATTTGCAACTAATGAAAAACTGTTTTTT. Translation gives CASSFSPFATNEKLFF.

Only a few counts were recorded for this clone. The chain has TRBV6-5 and TRBJ2-7, with TRBD2 identical over 10 bases. Per the germline V gene, CDR1 is MNHEY and CDR2 is SVGAGI. V was clipped by 6 bases and J by 5 bases; unmatched bases: 7. This CDR3 region has 14 residues. In nucleotides, the CDR3 is TGTGCCAGCAGGGGGAGCGGGAGGGCCCACGAGCAGTACTTC. Translating gives CASRGSGRAHEQYF.

The chain links TRBV6-5 to TRBJ2-7; no clear D gene. With 8 bases removed from V and 5 bases from J, the gap between germline ends came to 16 bases. The V gene's germline CDR1 is MNHEY and CDR2 SVGAGI. CDR3 length: 13 residues. CDR3 DNA sequence: TGTGCCAGCTCGTATAGGGCTCTTAACGAGCAGTACTTC. The encoded protein is CASSYRALNEQYF.

CDR3 nucleotide sequence: TGTGCCACCAGCACCGCCCAAGGGGGCCGAGAGACCCAGTACTTC. It translates to CATSTAQGGRETQYF. This chain connects TRBV15 to TRBJ2-5; 7 bases are shared with TRBD1. Germline V gives CDR1 LNHNV, CDR2 YYDKDF (reference sequence). Germline trimming cut 4 bases from V and 4 bases from J; bases unmatched to any gene: 9. The CDR3 runs 15 residues.

The chain recombines TRBV30 with TRBJ2-5, with D possibly TRBD2 on 8 matching bases. The CDR3 runs to 18 residues. Germline CDR1 GTSNPN, CDR2 SVGIG (reference sequence). V lost 1 base and J lost 2, with 23 bases in between. This CDR3 is CAWSGRGRFSGKQETQYF. CDR3 DNA: TGTGCCTGGAGTGGGAGGGGGCGTTTTAGCGGGAAACAAGAGACCCAGTACTTC.

To note about this clone: A much larger clone is a single base away; this may be a read error. The gene calls are TRBV9 and TRBJ1-1; no definite D call. CDR1 SGDLS and CDR2 YYNGEE come from the germline V gene. Trimming left V 5 bases short and J 1 base short, with 9 bases between. This CDR3 has 13 amino acids. The CDR3 DNA follows: TGTGCCAGCAGTAAGGGCCCGAACACTGAAGCTTTCTTT. As protein: CASSKGPNTEAFF. Together with reference TRBV9 and TRBJ1-1, the CDR3 gives the full variable domain: DSGVTQTPKHLITATGQRVTLRCSPRSGDLSVYWYQQSLDQGLQFLIQYYNGEERAKGNILERFSAQQFPDLHSELNLSSLELGDSALYFCASSKGPNTEAFFGQGTRLTVV.

The chain recombines TRBV6-1 with TRBJ2-3, with D perhaps TRBD2 (6 bases). CDR3 length equals 12 residues. Germline CDR1 MNHNS, CDR2 SASEGT. Deletions cut 10 bases from V and 2 bases from J, with 10 bases between. The DNA for the CDR3 is TGTGCCATTGGGGGGTACACAGATACGCAGTATTTT. Its protein product is CAIGGYTDTQYF.